Below, 10 T cell receptor beta chains from the same sample are listed, as sequenced in a study of read filtering for tumor transcriptome and immune sequencing. The library was built from 400 ng RNA with molecular barcoded adaptors for alpha/delta and beta/gamma chains. One entry per CDR3 protein, called by TCRdb with MiXCR from the reads. This table holds 35,000 to 45,000 distinct CDR3 sequences, approximately 13% found once. The sample consisted of a population of CD138-negative cells sorted from bone marrow. The origin of the receptors is a donor at least 40 years old with multiple myeloma.

A remark on this clonotype: With a much larger clone just one base away, this may be a read error. V usage is TRBV7-2 and J usage is TRBJ2-7; a possible D gene is TRBD2 (6 bases). The CDR3 runs 16 residues. Germline values: CDR1 SGHTA, CDR2 FQGNSA. The CDR3, as DNA: TGTGTCAGCAGCTTAAGGCAGCGGAGGGACCCCTACGAGCAGTACTTC. Encoded protein: CVSSLRQRRDPYEQYF.

This clonotype has at least ten counts. The rearrangement links TRBV7-8 to TRBJ2-5; D is uncertain. CDR1 is SGHVS and CDR2 is FQNEAQ in the germline V gene. V shed 8 bases and J shed 4 bases, with 8 bases lying between them. The CDR3 loop spans 11 amino acids. This chain's CDR3 is CASCDLETQYF. The CDR3 DNA follows: TGTGCCAGCTGCGATCTAGAGACCCAGTACTTC.

This clonotype is classed as medium-sized. The rearrangement links TRBV20-1 to TRBJ2-1, with 10 nucleotides matching TRBD2. Germline V gene data show CDR1 as DFQATT and CDR2 as SNEGSKA (reference sequence). Trimming at V came to 2 bases and at J to 6 bases, leaving 4 bases not matched to a gene. The CDR3 covers 14 residues. CDR3: CSARKAGGPNEQFF. The DNA of the CDR3 is TGCAGTGCTAGAAAAGCGGGAGGGCCCAATGAGCAGTTCTTC.

This clonotype showed up just a few times. A clone one base away is much larger, so this may be a read error. The chain joins TRBV20-1 to TRBJ2-7, with TRBD2 identical over 8 bases. V lost 5 bases, J lost 2 bases, and 8 bases stayed unmatched. This CDR3 has 14 residues. CDR1 is DFQATT and CDR2 is SNEGSKA in the germline V gene (reference sequence). The DNA of the CDR3 is TGCAGTGCTTCGAGCGGGAGTCGGGCCTACGAGCAGTACTTC. Translated: CSASSGSRAYEQYF.

This clonotype was found many times. This sequence joins TRBV7-2 and TRBJ2-7; 7 nucleotides match TRBD1. Germline CDR1 reads SGHTA; CDR2 reads FQGNSA. This CDR3 has 14 residues. The trim removed 1 base at V and 7 bases at J, leaving 7 bases unmatched. CDR3 sequence: CASSLGTGLWEQYF. In nucleotides, the CDR3 is TGTGCCAGCAGCTTAGGGACAGGATTATGGGAGCAGTACTTC.

This clonotype was picked up many times. A far more abundant clone sits one base away, making this likely a read error. The chain uses TRBV3-1 and TRBJ1-6, with D possibly TRBD1 on 5 matching bases. Germline loops: CDR1 LGHDT, CDR2 YNNKEL (reference sequence). The CDR3 has 15 amino acids. The CDR3 is CASSHSPLVGTEACF. Here the CDR3 DNA reads TGTGCCAGCAGCCACAGCCCGCTGGTTGGGACTGAAGCTTGCTTT.

This clonotype appeared many times. The chain carries TRBV7-9 and TRBJ1-1; D unresolved. Germline-derived CDR1 and CDR2 are SEHNR and FQNEAQ (reference sequence). The CDR3 has 14 amino acids. The V gene lost 5 bases and the J gene lost 6 bases, with 16 bases spanning the gap. In DNA form, the CDR3 reads TGTGCCAGCAGCCGGGTCCTAGGCGGGCCTGAAGCTTTCTTT. Translated: CASSRVLGGPEAFF.

This clonotype has at least ten counts. V and J are TRBV28 and TRBJ2-7; D unclear. This CDR3 has 13 amino acids. The V and J ends lost 6 bases and 6 bases respectively, with 15 bases between them. Germline CDR1 is MDHEN and CDR2 is SYDVKM. Here the CDR3 reads CASSYQTLGEQYF. The DNA of the CDR3 is TGTGCCAGCAGCTACCAGACTTTGGGCGAGCAGTACTTC. Based on the CDR3 plus reference TRBV28 and TRBJ2-7, the full variable domain is DVKVTQSSRYLVKRTGEKVFLECVQDMDHENMFWYRQDPGLGLRLIYFSYDVKMKEKGDIPEGYSVSREKKERFSLILESASTNQTSMYLCASSYQTLGEQYFGPGTRLTVT.

This clonotype was counted only a few times. A read error may be the cause here, since a much bigger clone is one base away. The chain couples TRBV6-6 to TRBJ2-1; no definite D call. The CDR3 sequence is 11 residues long. V dropped 0 bases and J dropped 10 bases, with 4 bases sitting between them. Germline assignment: CDR1 MNHNY and CDR2 SVGAGI (reference sequence). Here the CDR3 reads CASSYSKEQFF. CDR3 nucleotide sequence: TGTGCCAGCAGTTACTCTAAAGAGCAGTTCTTC.

This clonotype was seen more than once but under ten times. This CDR3 reads CASIPLIAQETQYF. The CDR3 DNA follows: TGTGCCAGCATCCCTTTGATAGCACAAGAGACCCAGTACTTC. This rearrangement joins TRBV2 to TRBJ2-5; D ambiguous. The CDR3 consists of 14 residues. The germline V gene has CDR1 SNHLY and CDR2 FYNNEI. V was cut by 7 bases and J by 2 bases, with 14 bases left in between.